The 3 T cell receptor beta chains presented below share a single source sample, sequenced in a study of T cells in localized non-small cell lung cancer. Generated by immunoSEQ multiplex PCR, the TCRdb table keeps only in-frame clones and is missing some. The sample lists about 1,600 clones; around 20% were seen once. Sample: normal lung tissue next to the tumor, taken before any cancer treatment. The receptors were gathered from a woman aged 40-69 years with stage I lung adenocarcinoma.

This clone was counted between two and nine times. This chain links TRBV6-8 with TRBJ1-2, with a possible D match to TRBD1 (5 bases). The germline CDR1 and CDR2 sequences are MNHGY and SAAAGT. V was clipped by 6 bases and J by 2 bases, with 10 bases between them. The CDR3 is 13 residues long. CDR3 coding DNA: TGTGCCAGCAGATCCGGGGGGAACTATGGCTACACCTTC. It encodes CASRSGGNYGYTF.

The chain links TRBV5-1 to TRBJ2-5; D might be TRBD2 (6 bases). Trimming left V 0 bases short and J 9 bases short, with 15 bases between. Germline V gene lookup returns CDR1 SGHRS and CDR2 YFSETQ. The CDR3 contains 14 residues. The CDR3 DNA sequence: TGCGCCAGCAGCTTGGGGGGCAGGAGGGAGGCCCAGTACTTC. Protein product: CASSLGGRREAQYF.

The rearrangement links TRBV6-8 to TRBJ2-1; tentatively, D is TRBD2 (5 bases). The CDR3 extends over 12 amino acids. V lost 4 bases and J 9 bases, leaving 10 bases between the germline ends. Germline V CDR1 and CDR2: MNHGY, SAAAGT. Written as DNA, the CDR3 is TGTGCCAGCAGTTTCGGAGGCGGTGAGCAGTTCTTC. This translates into CASSFGGGEQFF.